The next 26 T cell receptor beta chains were all read from a single sample in a study of T-cell reconstitution after alpha-beta-depleted transplantation in children. The authors prepared the TCRbeta library with unique molecular identifiers. TCRdb re-called the PCR reads with MiXCR, one entry per CDR3 protein. The repertoire holds about 240,000 distinct CDR3 sequences, with 20% to 30% as singletons. Sequenced here: PBMCs, sampled before TCRalphabeta/CD19-depleted stem cell transplant. These receptor sequences come from a girl aged 2 to 9 with Fanconi anemia, due to receive a stem cell transplant.

This clonotype was recorded many times. The chain is built from TRBV7-2 and TRBJ2-5, with D maybe TRBD2 (6 bases). Germline CDR1 and CDR2: SGHTA and FQGNSA. The V end lost 6 bases, the J end lost 1 base, and 9 bases lay between the germline ends. CDR3 length: 13 amino acids. CDR3 in amino acids: CASRTGLQETQYF. Here the CDR3 DNA reads TGTGCCAGCAGGACGGGACTCCAAGAGACCCAGTACTTC.

The V and J genes are TRBV7-9 and TRBJ2-3; D unclear. Trimming cost V 3 bases and J 6 bases, with 19 bases left between them. Germline V CDR1 and CDR2: SEHNR, FQNEAQ (reference sequence). The CDR3 is 16 residues long. CDR3 in amino acids: CASSFGGSHLPDTQYF. CDR3 DNA: TGTGCCAGCAGCTTCGGTGGCTCCCACCTCCCGGATACGCAGTATTTT. Full variable domain (missing parts from reference TRBV7-9 and TRBJ2-3): DTGVSQNPRHKITKRGQNVTFRCDPISEHNRLYWYRQTLGQGPEFLTYFQNEAQLEKSRLLSDRFSAERPKGSFSTLEIQRTEQGDSAMYLCASSFGGSHLPDTQYFGPGTRLTVL.

The table lists this clonotype with many counts. V is TRBV5-1 and J is TRBJ2-6; no clear D gene. The CDR3 runs to 15 residues. Per the germline V gene, CDR1 is SGHRS and CDR2 is YFSETQ. With 4 bases removed from V and 4 bases from J, the gap between germline ends came to 12 bases. The CDR3 coding sequence is TGCGCCAGCAGCGACCCCGCGGTAGGGGCCAACGTCCTGACTTTC. Translating gives CASSDPAVGANVLTF.

This clonotype was detected many times. This rearrangement joins TRBV5-1 to TRBJ2-3; 10 bases match TRBD2. With 2 bases clipped from V and 5 bases from J, the junction kept 11 bases outside the gene matches. The CDR3 sequence is 17 residues long. Germline V lookup: CDR1 SGHRS, CDR2 YFSETQ. CDR3 in amino acids: CASSFPERGGRGDTQYF. CDR3 in DNA: TGCGCCAGCAGCTTCCCAGAGCGGGGGGGCCGGGGAGATACGCAGTATTTT.

This clonotype has more than one count but fewer than ten. J is TRBJ2-7 and V is TRBV20-1; 8 bases are shared with TRBD1. V lost 0 bases, J lost 0 bases, and 10 bases stayed unmatched. The CDR3 runs to 17 residues. In germline, CDR1 is DFQATT, CDR2 SNEGSKA (reference sequence). CDR3 residues: CSARDQDRDRRSYEQYF. The CDR3 nucleotides read TGCAGTGCTAGAGATCAGGATAGGGACAGGCGCTCCTACGAGCAGTACTTC.

In its sample, this clonotype was seen a few times. This rearrangement joins TRBV27 to TRBJ2-1, with TRBD2 identical over 7 bases. The junction had 6 bases not matched to a gene; V was cut back by 1 base and J by 3 bases. The CDR3 extends over 16 amino acids. The germline V gene encodes CDR1 MNHEY and CDR2 SMNVEV (reference sequence). In DNA form, the CDR3 reads TGTGCCAGCAGTTTATTGGGGGGGGTCGGCTACAATGAGCAGTTCTTC. Translation: CASSLLGGVGYNEQFF.

This clonotype has only a few counts. J is TRBJ2-1 and V is TRBV5-5; D remains unclear. The CDR3 runs to 11 residues. The ends were cut back, 5 bases at V and 6 bases at J, with 6 bases in the middle. Looked up from germline, CDR1 is SGHKS and CDR2 is YYEKEE (reference sequence). The CDR3 sequence is CASSFPNEQFF. The CDR3 region has the DNA TGTGCCAGCAGTTTTCCCAATGAGCAGTTCTTC.

V and J are TRBV7-2 and TRBJ2-1; TRBD1 is a possible D gene (5 bases). Germline V gene data show CDR1 as SGHTA and CDR2 as FQGNSA. V lost 5 bases and J 13 bases, leaving 18 bases between the germline ends. The CDR3 totals 13 residues. CDR3 in DNA: TGTGCCAGCAGCCCCAACGCCCAGGGTAAACAGTTCTTC. This gives the protein CASSPNAQGKQFF.

This clonotype was seen more than once but under ten times. The rearrangement uses TRBV20-1 and TRBJ2-7; D is perhaps TRBD2 (6 bases). Germline assignment: CDR1 DFQATT and CDR2 SNEGSKA (reference sequence). The CDR3 has 14 amino acids. V dropped 4 bases and J dropped 6 bases, with 19 bases sitting between them. CDR3 region: CSATLIAVGGEQYF. DNA of the CDR3: TGCAGTGCTACCCTTATCGCAGTGGGAGGCGAGCAGTACTTC.

This clonotype has just one count. CDR3 residues: CASSKDDREGETQYF. The CDR3 bases are TGTGCCAGCAGCAAAGACGACAGGGAGGGAGAGACCCAGTACTTC. V usage is TRBV21-1 and J usage is TRBJ2-5; TRBD1 reflects the table's D call only, with no check against the DNA. TRBV21-1 is described as a pseudogene. The CDR3 totals 15 residues.

V gene TRBV29-1 combines with J gene TRBJ2-1; D unclear. The CDR3 has 12 residues. Per the germline V gene, CDR1 is SQVTM and CDR2 is ANQGSEA. V lost 3 bases to trimming and J lost 6 bases, with 9 bases between them. CDR3 DNA: TGCAGCGTTGACCCCAGGTTCAATGAGCAGTTCTTC. It codes for CSVDPRFNEQFF.

V is TRBV20-1 and J is TRBJ2-5, with D possibly TRBD1 on 6 matching bases. V was shortened by 3 bases and J by 5 bases, with 13 bases between the two germline ends. Germline loops: CDR1 DFQATT, CDR2 SNEGSKA (reference sequence). The CDR3 extends over 13 amino acids. CDR3 in amino acids: CSARKDRWETQYF. DNA for the CDR3: TGCAGTGCTAGGAAGGACAGATGGGAGACCCAGTACTTC.

This rearrangement joins TRBV5-1 to TRBJ1-4; 8 bases match TRBD1. Germline assignment: CDR1 SGHRS and CDR2 YFSETQ. The CDR3 is made up of 16 amino acids. Trimming took 1 base from V and 5 from J; bases not matched to a gene: 7. CDR3 residues: CASSLMFRGQNEKLFF. CDR3 bases: TGCGCCAGCAGCTTGATGTTCAGGGGGCAAAATGAAAAACTGTTTTTT. Filled out from reference TRBV5-1 and TRBJ1-4, the complete variable domain reads KAGVTQTPRYLIKTRGQQVTLSCSPISGHRSVSWYQQTPGQGLQFLFEYFSETQRNKGNFPGRFSGRQFSNSRSEMNVSTLELGDSALYLCASSLMFRGQNEKLFFGSGTQLSVL.

This clonotype was counted ten times or more. The CDR3 nucleotides read TGTGCCAGCAGTTTAATAGGGGGAAATTACAATGAGCAGTTCTTC. Its protein product is CASSLIGGNYNEQFF. V is TRBV5-5 and J is TRBJ2-1; weak D call: TRBD1 (6 bases). The CDR3 contains 15 residues. The germline V gene has CDR1 SGHKS and CDR2 YYEKEE (reference sequence). The germline V and J ends were trimmed by 5 bases and 4 bases, with 16 bases remaining between them.

This clonotype was detected only a few times. This chain joins TRBV18 and TRBJ1-5; 7 nucleotides match TRBD1. The CDR3 totals 16 residues. V lost 3 bases, J lost 0 bases, and 5 bases stayed unmatched. CDR1 is KGHSH, CDR2 LQKENI, per germline. CDR3 DNA sequence: TGTGCCAGCTCACCGTGGGGACAGAATAGCAATCAGCCCCAGCATTTT. As protein: CASSPWGQNSNQPQHF. The full variable domain, in which reference TRBV18 and TRBJ1-5 provide the parts outside the CDR3, is NAGVMQNPRHLVRRRGQEARLRCSPMKGHSHVYWYRQLPEEGLKFMVYLQKENIIDESGMPKERFSAEFPKEGPSILRIQQVVRGDSAAYFCASSPWGQNSNQPQHFGDGTRLSIL.

The V and J genes are TRBV7-6 and TRBJ2-1, with 8 bases identical to TRBD2. Germline values: CDR1 SGHVS, CDR2 FNYEAQ. V trimming: 5 bases; J trimming: 7 bases; junction bases outside the gene matches: 13. This CDR3 spans 16 amino acids. CDR3 region: CASSHTQAGVGNEQFF. The DNA for the CDR3 is TGTGCCAGCAGCCATACACAAGCGGGAGTAGGGAATGAGCAGTTCTTC.

This rearrangement joins TRBV7-2 to TRBJ2-7; a possible D gene is TRBD1 (6 bases). This CDR3 has 14 amino acids. The V and J ends lost 0 bases and 6 bases respectively, with 12 bases between them. The germline gives CDR1 SGHTA, CDR2 FQGNSA. This chain's CDR3 is CASSLATFRGEQYF. The CDR3 DNA follows: TGTGCCAGCAGCTTAGCGACCTTCAGGGGCGAGCAGTACTTC.

J is TRBJ2-5 and V is TRBV7-2; D unclear. There are 12 residues in the CDR3. Germline-derived CDR1 and CDR2 are SGHTA and FQGNSA. V lost 4 bases to trimming and J lost 5 bases, with 8 bases between them. For the CDR3, the DNA is TGTGCCAGCAGCTCCATCGCGGAGACCCAGTACTTC. Translating gives CASSSIAETQYF.

Many counts were recorded for this clonotype. The gene calls are TRBV27 and TRBJ2-5; perhaps TRBD1 as D (5 bases). The germline gives CDR1 MNHEY, CDR2 SMNVEV (reference sequence). V lost 2 bases and J lost 2, with 6 bases in between. The CDR3 spans 13 residues. This CDR3 reads CASSLRGQETQYF. CDR3 nucleotide sequence: TGTGCCAGCAGTTTAAGGGGACAAGAGACCCAGTACTTC.

The chain uses TRBV6-4 and TRBJ1-5, with TRBD1 matching 7 bases. The CDR3 sequence is 13 residues long. The V and J ends lost 6 bases and 7 bases, in that order; junction bases with no gene match: 6. Looked up from germline, CDR1 is MRHNA and CDR2 is SNTAGT. CDR3 protein: CASSPGGGQPQHF. CDR3 nucleotides: TGTGCCAGCAGCCCAGGGGGAGGACAGCCCCAGCATTTT.

This chain joins TRBV5-6 and TRBJ2-1; TRBD2 matches at 11 bases. The CDR3 is 15 residues long. V was clipped by 4 bases and J by 10 bases; unmatched bases: 10. Germline CDR1 and CDR2: SGHDT and YYEEEE. This CDR3 is CASSQASGGPLEQFF. Written as DNA, the CDR3 is TGTGCCAGCAGCCAAGCTAGCGGGGGGCCTCTCGAGCAGTTCTTC.

This clonotype was seen many times. This chain links TRBV12-3 or TRBV12-4 with TRBJ2-1, with D unclear. This CDR3 comprises 12 residues. V was shortened by 3 bases and J by 7 bases, with 7 bases between the two germline ends. CDR3: CASSFDGNEQFF. The CDR3 DNA reads TGTGCCAGCAGTTTCGACGGGAATGAGCAGTTCTTC.

This clonotype has only a few counts. The CDR3 is CSARELRQGGTGELFF. CDR3 sequence (DNA): TGCAGTGCTAGAGAACTTCGACAGGGAGGCACCGGGGAGCTGTTTTTT. This sequence joins TRBV20-1 and TRBJ2-2; a possible D gene is TRBD1 (7 bases). Germline CDR1 DFQATT, CDR2 SNEGSKA (reference sequence). The CDR3 consists of 16 residues. The V and J ends lost 0 bases and 4 bases respectively, with 15 bases between them.

This chain joins TRBV6-4 and TRBJ2-3, with D perhaps matching TRBD2 (6 bases). Trimming took off 2 bases at V and 4 bases at J, with 10 bases between the two ends. Germline V gene data show CDR1 as MRHNA and CDR2 as SNTAGT. The CDR3 consists of 14 residues. CDR3 loop: CASSDGLASDTQYF. Written as DNA, the CDR3 is TGTGCCAGCAGTGACGGGCTAGCGTCAGATACGCAGTATTTT.

This clonotype was counted ten times or more. The chain carries TRBV24-1 and TRBJ2-3; TRBD2 might be the D (5 bases). The germline V gene encodes CDR1 KGHDR and CDR2 SFDVKD. This CDR3 contains 15 residues. The V end lost 4 bases, the J end lost 2 bases, and 12 bases lay between the germline ends. CDR3 in DNA: TGTGCCACCAGTGACCTTCTGGAGGACACAGATACGCAGTATTTT. Protein product: CATSDLLEDTDTQYF.

The J gene is TRBJ2-7, the V gene TRBV29-1, with 7 bases that match TRBD2. The CDR3 loop spans 14 amino acids. The germline V gene has CDR1 SQVTM and CDR2 ANQGSEA. V lost 3 bases, J lost 2 bases, and 7 bases stayed unmatched. The CDR3: CSVEPSGAPYEQYF. The CDR3 bases are TGCAGCGTTGAGCCTAGCGGAGCACCCTACGAGCAGTACTTC.